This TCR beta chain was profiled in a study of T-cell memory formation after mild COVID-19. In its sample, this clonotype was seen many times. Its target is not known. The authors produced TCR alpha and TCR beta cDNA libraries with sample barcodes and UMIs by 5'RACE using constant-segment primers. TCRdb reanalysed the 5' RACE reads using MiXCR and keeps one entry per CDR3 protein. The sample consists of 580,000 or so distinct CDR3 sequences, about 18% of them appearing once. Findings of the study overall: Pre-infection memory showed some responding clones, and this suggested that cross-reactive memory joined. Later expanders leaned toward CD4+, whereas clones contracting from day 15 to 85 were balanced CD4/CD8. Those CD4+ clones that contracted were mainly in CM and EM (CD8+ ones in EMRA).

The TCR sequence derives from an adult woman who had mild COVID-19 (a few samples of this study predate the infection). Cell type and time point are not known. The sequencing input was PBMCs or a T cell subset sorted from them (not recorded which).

The CDR3 DNA reads as TGCGCCAGCAGTCAAGTCGGTGCCACAGAGCAGTACTTC. The encoded protein is CASSQVGATEQYF. The chain has TRBV23-1 and TRBJ2-7; D gene uncertain. TRBV23-1 is sorted into the ORF group, with uncertain function. The CDR3 loop spans 13 amino acids. V lost 2 bases to trimming and J lost 7 bases, with 12 bases between them.